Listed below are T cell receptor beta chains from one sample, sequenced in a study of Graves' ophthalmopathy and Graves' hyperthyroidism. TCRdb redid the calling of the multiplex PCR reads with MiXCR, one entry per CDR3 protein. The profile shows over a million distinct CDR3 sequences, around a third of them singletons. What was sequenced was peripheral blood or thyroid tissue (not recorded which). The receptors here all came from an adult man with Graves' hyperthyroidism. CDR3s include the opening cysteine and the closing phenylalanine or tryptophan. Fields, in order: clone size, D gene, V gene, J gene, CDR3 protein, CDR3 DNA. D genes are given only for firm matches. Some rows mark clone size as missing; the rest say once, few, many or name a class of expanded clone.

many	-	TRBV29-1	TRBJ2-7	CSVEAEAYEQYF	TGCAGCGTTGAAGCGGAGGCCTACGAGCAGTACTTC
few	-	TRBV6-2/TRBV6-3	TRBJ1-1	CASSEATIGNTEAFF	TGTGCCAGCAGCGAGGCTACTATCGGGAACACTGAAGCTTTCTTT
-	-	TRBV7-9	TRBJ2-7	CASSSGLHIYEQYF	TGTGCCAGCAGCTCGGGACTTCATATCTACGAGCAGTACTTC
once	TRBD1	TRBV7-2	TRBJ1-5	CASSFWTGSWDYSNQPQHF	TGTGCCAGCAGTTTCTGGACAGGGTCATGGGACTATAGCAATCAGCCCCAGCATTTT
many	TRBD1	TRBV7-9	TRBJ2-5	CASSLGETGGEETQYF	TGTGCCAGCAGCTTAGGGGAGACAGGGGGTGAAGAGACCCAGTACTTC
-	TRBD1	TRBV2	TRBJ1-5	CASMRTGGRDQPQHF	TGTGCCAGCATGCGGACAGGGGGCAGGGATCAGCCCCAGCATTTT
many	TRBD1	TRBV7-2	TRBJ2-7	CASSIQGSVTTEQYF	TGTGCCAGCAGCATACAGGGGTCGGTAACTACCGAGCAGTACTTC
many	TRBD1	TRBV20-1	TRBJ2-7	CSARPRTGHRYEQYF	TGCAGTGCTAGACCCAGGACAGGGCATCGTTACGAGCAGTACTTC
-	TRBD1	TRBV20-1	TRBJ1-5	CSARAQMSGTGGRQLQHF	TGCAGTGCTAGAGCCCAGATGTCCGGGACAGGGGGCAGGCAGCTCCAGCATTTT
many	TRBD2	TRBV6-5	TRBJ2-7	CASRVAGPGGQYF	TGTGCCAGCAGAGTAGCGGGACCTGGAGGGCAGTACTTC
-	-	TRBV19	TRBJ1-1	CASNPRGRGHTEAFF	TGTGCCAGCAACCCCCGGGGCAGGGGTCATACTGAAGCTTTCTTT
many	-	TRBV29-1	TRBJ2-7	CSVEETNTYEQYF	TGCAGCGTTGAGGAGACAAATACGTACGAGCAGTACTTC
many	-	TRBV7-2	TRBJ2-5	CASSAGSDRRLGGVSQETQYF	TGTGCCAGCAGCGCGGGTAGCGACCGACGTCTGGGAGGAGTCTCGCAAGAGACCCAGTACTTC
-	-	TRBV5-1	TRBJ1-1	CASSRTQQRGGTEAFF	TGCGCCAGCAGCCGTACGCAACAACGGGGAGGCACTGAAGCTTTCTTT
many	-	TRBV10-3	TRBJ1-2	CASSETGMALGYTF	TGTGCCAGCAGTGAAACGGGAATGGCGCTTGGCTACACCTTC
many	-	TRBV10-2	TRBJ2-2	CASSAMGRTNTGELFF	TGCGCCAGCAGTGCTATGGGCAGAACGAACACCGGGGAGCTGTTTTTT
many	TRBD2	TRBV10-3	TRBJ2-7	CAISGGGQGYEQYF	TGTGCCATCAGTGGGGGAGGGCAAGGCTACGAGCAGTACTTC
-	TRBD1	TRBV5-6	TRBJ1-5	CASSFGNRGSQPQHF	TGTGCCAGCAGCTTTGGCAACAGGGGATCTCAGCCCCAGCATTTT
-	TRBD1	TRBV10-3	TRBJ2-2	CAISATGYTGELFF	TGTGCCATCAGTGCGACAGGGTACACCGGGGAGCTGTTTTTT
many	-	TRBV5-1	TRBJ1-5	CASSLGGHNQPQHF	TGCGCCAGCAGCTTGGGAGGGCACAATCAGCCCCAGCATTTT
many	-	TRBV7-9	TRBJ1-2	CASSLITDSNYGYTF	TGTGCCAGCAGCTTAATCACGGATTCTAACTATGGCTACACCTTC
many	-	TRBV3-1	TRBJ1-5	CASSQGGDGQPQHF	TGTGCCAGCAGCCAAGGTGGAGATGGACAGCCCCAGCATTTT
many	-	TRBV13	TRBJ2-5	CASSSDEWETQYF	TGTGCCAGCAGCTCGGACGAGTGGGAGACCCAGTACTTC
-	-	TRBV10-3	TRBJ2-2	CAIRGDTVNTGELFF	TGTGCCATCAGGGGGGACACCGTTAACACCGGGGAGCTGTTTTTT
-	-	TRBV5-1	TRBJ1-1	CASNKRGENTEAFF	TGCGCCAGCAACAAGCGGGGAGAGAACACTGAAGCTTTCTTT
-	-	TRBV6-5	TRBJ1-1	CASTTGCGVSEAFF	TGTGCCAGCACCACAGGGTGCGGCGTCTCTGAAGCTTTCTTT
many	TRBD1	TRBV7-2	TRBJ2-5	CASVGQGRETQYF	TGTGCCAGCGTAGGACAGGGCCGGGAGACCCAGTACTTC
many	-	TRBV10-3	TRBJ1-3	CAISAGFSGNTIYF	TGTGCCATCAGCGCAGGGTTTTCTGGAAACACCATATATTTT
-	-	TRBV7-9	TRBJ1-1	CASSPRANVEIAFF	TGTGCCAGCAGCCCTAGAGCTAATGTGGAGATAGCTTTCTTT
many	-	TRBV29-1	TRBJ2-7	CSVAEGLTYEQYF	TGCAGCGTTGCCGAAGGTTTAACCTACGAGCAGTACTTC
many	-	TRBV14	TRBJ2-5	CASSQQRKETQYF	TGTGCCAGCAGCCAACAAAGGAAAGAGACCCAGTACTTC
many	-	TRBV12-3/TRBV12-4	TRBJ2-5	CASSFISPETQYF	TGTGCCAGCAGTTTCATTAGCCCGGAGACCCAGTACTTC
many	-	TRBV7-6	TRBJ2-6	CASGRGTGANVLTF	TGTGCCAGCGGGCGGGGCACTGGGGCCAACGTCCTGACTTTC
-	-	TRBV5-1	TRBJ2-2	CASSLVAGYTGELFF	TGCGCCAGCAGCTTGGTCGCAGGATATACCGGGGAGCTGTTTTTT
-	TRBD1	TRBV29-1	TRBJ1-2	CSVETGGNYGYTF	TGCAGCGTTGAGACAGGGGGAAACTATGGCTACACCTTC
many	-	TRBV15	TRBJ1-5	CATSRDRVVGNQPQHF	TGTGCCACCAGCAGAGACCGGGTGGTGGGCAATCAGCCCCAGCATTTT
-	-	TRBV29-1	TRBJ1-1	CSVVGRGLNTEAFF	TGCAGCGTTGTTGGCAGGGGATTGAACACTGAAGCTTTCTTT
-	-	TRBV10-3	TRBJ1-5	CAISSRGGGLNQPQHF	TGTGCCATCAGCAGCCGGGGAGGGGGATTGAATCAGCCCCAGCATTTT
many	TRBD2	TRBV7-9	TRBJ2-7	CASSPGLAGASSYEQYF	TGTGCCAGCAGCCCGGGACTAGCGGGAGCGTCTTCCTACGAGCAGTACTTC
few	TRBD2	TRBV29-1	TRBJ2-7	CSVSGTRGGEQYF	TGCAGCGTTTCCGGGACTAGGGGCGGCGAGCAGTACTTC
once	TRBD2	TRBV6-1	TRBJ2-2	CASILLAGGAPTGELFF	TGTGCCAGCATCCTACTAGCGGGAGGCGCTCCCACCGGGGAGCTGTTTTTT
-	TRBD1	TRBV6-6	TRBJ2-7	CASSVRQGMGAVEQYF	TGTGCCAGCAGCGTACGACAGGGGATGGGTGCCGTCGAGCAGTACTTC
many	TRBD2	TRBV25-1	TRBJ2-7	CASSGGLAGREQYF	TGTGCCAGCAGTGGGGGACTAGCGGGACGCGAGCAGTACTTC
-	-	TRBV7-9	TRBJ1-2	CASSFGKAGYTF	TGTGCCAGCAGCTTCGGAAAGGCTGGCTACACCTTC
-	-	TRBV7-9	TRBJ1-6	CASSLSPATNSPLHF	TGTGCCAGCAGCTTATCCCCGGCAACTAATTCACCCCTCCACTTT
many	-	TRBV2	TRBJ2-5	CASSNRGGETQYF	TGTGCCAGCAGTAACAGGGGGGGAGAGACCCAGTACTTC
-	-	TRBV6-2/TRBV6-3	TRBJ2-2	CASSEALIGAGELFF	TGTGCCAGCAGTGAAGCGCTTATAGGGGCCGGGGAGCTGTTTTTT